A single T cell receptor (beta chain) is shown here with its context. This clone occurred once. The target of this receptor is not known. It has no much larger one-base neighbor in the sample; base qualities were not kept. The data are from a study of shared clonotypes between healthy human individuals (dated by TCRdb to about 2020). For the wider study: The cohort comprised two women and a few men aged 18 to 49 years. To estimate repertoire size and how much clonotype sharing occurs between individuals, the study deeply sequenced the blood TCR repertoires of five healthy adults. Different laboratories and diverse techniques were used to prepare libraries and sequence TCR repertoires, to increase sequencing depth and limit assay-specific biases. Each donor's leukapheresis produced roughly between about 0.9 and 9.5 billion PBMCs. For each donor, CD4 naive and CD4 memory were each given three plates, CD8 naive was given two plates, and CD8 memory was given one plate.

TCR CDR3 regions were amplified from genomic DNA by multiplex PCR using the deep immunoSEQ assay. For each cell subset, the extracted genomic DNA was distributed evenly across all wells of several immunoSEQ 96-well plates, and each plate served as one replicate. Each replicate PCR for sorted subsets received approximately 220 ng genomic DNA, equal to tens of thousands of T cell genomes. The purified libraries were quantified using a Qubit 3.0 fluorometer, sized with a Bioanalyzer 2100, and then quantified again using the KAPA Library Quantification kit. Each immunoSEQ 96-well plate was sequenced on its own single-read 150-cycle Illumina NextSeq 550 flow cell. The authors' pipeline ran thus. The immunoSEQ output contained only junctional sequences without quality scores, so filtering could not match that applied to full-length reads. To assign V/J genes and CDR3, sequences were annotated against IMGT germline references using PyIR, a Python wrapper for IgBLAST v1.9. Reads were removed for weak V/J assignments (E-value above 1e-6), missing CDR3, stop codons, out-of-frame junctions, or ambiguous translated residues. V3J clonotypes were defined by identical inferred V gene, J gene, and CDR3 amino acid sequence. Percentage overlap between repertoires was calculated by dividing the number of shared unique clonotypes by the size of the smaller repertoire. Three approaches were used to assess repertoire richness: RTK rarefaction, the Chao1 estimator, and Recon v2.1 estimates of unobserved clonotypes. Generation probabilities for all TCRbeta clonotypes obtained by the gDNA method from a handful of donors were computed using OLGA. In its TCRdb copy, this immuneACCESS table keeps in-frame sequences only and misses some clones. Where compared with another copy, unresolved V genes explain less than half of these, and the others have no known cause. For V, J and clone size, that table is used; D and trimming come from the DNA. This sample has around 1.5 million clones in its table, and under 99% of those were observed once. About 0.4% of the sample is taken by the ten largest.

The donors were healthy, HIV-negative adults with no recently reported acute infections or vaccinations. Every donor was a Caucasian adult residing in Nashville, Tennessee, USA. Magnetic negative selection was used to enrich CD4+ T cells, after which naive cells were positively selected on CD45RA and the negative fraction became the memory subset. Blood was collected by leukapheresis, and PBMCs were isolated by Ficoll-Histopaque density gradient centrifugation and then cryopreserved in liquid nitrogen vapor phase. Analytical flow cytometry was used to check the purity and quantity of each magnetically sorted T cell population. Each sorted fraction had its genomic DNA isolated and then quantified by UV absorbance on a Nanodrop 2000c. What the authors observed across the whole study: Even with the large sequencing depth, rarefaction of the sorted-subset datasets indicated that sequencing was incomplete. Estimated clonotype richness was generally larger for naive than for memory subsets. Clonotypes shared by all four sorted-subset donors showed higher generation probabilities than non-shared clonotypes. The genetic and exposure-history diversity represented was limited by the small number of donors. Sampling was limited to blood, and TCR repertoires in tissue likely differ from TCR repertoires in blood. Pairwise subsampling led to the expectation that sequencing depth would affect the degree of clonotype sharing among donors. Across four donors, approximately 5% of naive CD4, roughly 3.8% of naive CD8, approximately 2.5% of memory CD4, and under 0.45% of memory CD8 clonotypes were shared.

This TCR derives from a man between 25 and 39 years old in good health. The specimen was naive CD4+ T cells sorted from blood. What this sample's cell subset or site label stands for: CD45RA+ positively selected.

Here is the DNA: TGTGCCAGTAGTGAGACAGGGGACAACTATGGCTACACCTTC. This sequence encodes CASSETGDNYGYTF. This receptor chain uses TRBV19 and TRBJ1-2, and TRBD1 aligns with 8 junction nucleotides. CDR1 and CDR2, per the germline V gene (reference sequence), are LNHDA and SQIVND. V trim: 5 bases; J trim: 2 bases; unmatched bases: 4. The CDR3, from cysteine to phenylalanine, totals 14 residues. Only the CDR3 DNA stays, 42 bases, in frame from base 1.